The 16 T cell receptor beta chains in this list originate from one sample, sequenced in a study of blood T cell repertoires in COVID-19. The method was immunoSEQ multiplex PCR; TCRdb's version includes in-frame clones alone and lacks a portion of them. The sample includes under 300,000 clones, roughly 83% of them seen just once. What was sequenced was peripheral blood. Receptor source: a man in his sixties who had recovered from COVID-19.

The sample holds a few counts of this clone. The V gene is TRBV28, the J gene TRBJ2-7; 11 bases match TRBD2. Germline V gene data show CDR1 as MDHEN and CDR2 as SYDVKM. With V trimmed by 4 bases and J by 2 bases, 4 bases remained unmatched. The CDR3 consists of 15 residues. CDR3 DNA sequence: TGTGCCAGCAGTTCCGGGACTAGCGGTCCCTACGAGCAGTACTTC. Protein sequence: CASSSGTSGPYEQYF.

This chain uses TRBV6-2 or TRBV6-3 with TRBJ1-6, with 8 bases that match TRBD1. The CDR3 is made up of 15 amino acids. Germline trimming cut 5 bases from V and 7 bases from J; bases unmatched to any gene: 7. CDR1 and CDR2 (germline): MNHEY, SVGEGT. CDR3 nucleotide sequence: TGTGCCAGCAGTAACGGACAGGGTCAAAATTCACCCCTCCACTTT. This sequence encodes CASSNGQGQNSPLHF.

The chain employs TRBV5-1 and TRBJ2-2; D not certain. Germline loops: CDR1 SGHRS, CDR2 YFSETQ. The CDR3 is 16 amino acids. V lost 1 base and J 4 bases, leaving 14 bases between the germline ends. The CDR3 reads CASSLNAKRSTGELFF. The CDR3 DNA sequence: TGCGCCAGCAGCTTGAATGCAAAACGTAGCACCGGGGAGCTGTTTTTT.

The chain is built from TRBV2 and TRBJ2-2; D perhaps matches TRBD2 (7 bases). The CDR3 runs 14 residues. V lost 3 bases, J lost 6 bases, and 11 bases lay in between. CDR1 is SNHLY and CDR2 is FYNNEI in the germline V gene. This chain's CDR3 is CASSDTGRAGELFF. CDR3 nucleotides: TGTGCCAGCAGTGATACAGGGAGGGCCGGGGAGCTGTTTTTT. Together with reference TRBV2 and TRBJ2-2, the CDR3 gives the full variable domain: EPEVTQTPSHQVTQMGQEVILRCVPISNHLYFYWYRQILGQKVEFLVSFYNNEISEKSEIFDDQFSVERPDGSNFTLKIRSTKLEDSAMYFCASSDTGRAGELFFGEGSRLTVL.

There are a few counts of this clone. CDR3 DNA: TGTGCCAGCAGTGGTAGTGAAAATTCCAATGAGCAGTTCTTC. Amino acids: CASSGSENSNEQFF. This chain uses TRBV2 with TRBJ2-1; D not resolved. This CDR3 is built from 14 residues. V was pared by 4 bases and J by 6 bases, with 13 bases between. CDR1 is SNHLY and CDR2 is FYNNEI in the germline V gene. Supplemented by reference TRBV2 and TRBJ2-1, the full variable domain reads EPEVTQTPSHQVTQMGQEVILRCVPISNHLYFYWYRQILGQKVEFLVSFYNNEISEKSEIFDDQFSVERPDGSNFTLKIRSTKLEDSAMYFCASSGSENSNEQFFGPGTRLTVL.

The chain employs TRBV28 and TRBJ1-4; D gene unclear. This CDR3 has 14 residues. V was trimmed by 2 bases and J by 8 bases, leaving 12 bases between them. Germline V gene sequence: CDR1 MDHEN, CDR2 SYDVKM. Here the CDR3 DNA reads TGTGCCAGCAGTTTAGATCTCGATCAGGAAAAACTGTTTTTT. This encodes CASSLDLDQEKLFF.

The rearrangement uses TRBV12-3 or TRBV12-4 and TRBJ2-7; D call uncertain. Trimming left V 2 bases short and J 2 bases short, with 7 bases between. The CDR3 runs 13 residues. CDR3 protein: CASSLQQTYEQYF. Written as DNA, the CDR3 is TGTGCCAGCAGTTTACAACAGACCTACGAGCAGTACTTC.

The chain uses TRBV5-4 and TRBJ1-2; no clear D. With 2 bases removed from V and 8 bases from J, the gap between germline ends came to 16 bases. There are 14 residues in the CDR3. CDR1 is SGHNT, CDR2 YYREEE, per germline (reference sequence). In DNA form, the CDR3 reads TGTGCCAGCAGCTTTTTGTCCTCTATCGAGGGCTACACCTTC. Translating it yields CASSFLSSIEGYTF.

V usage is TRBV19 and J usage is TRBJ1-2; maybe TRBD1 (5 bases). V shed 2 bases and J shed 1 base, with 8 bases lying between them. This CDR3 contains 14 residues. Germline lookup yields CDR1 LNHDA and CDR2 SQIVND (reference sequence). This CDR3 is CASSIQGGNYGYTF. The DNA of the CDR3 is TGTGCCAGTAGTATACAGGGCGGTAACTATGGCTACACCTTC. Complete variable domain (other parts from reference TRBV19 and TRBJ1-2): DGGITQSPKYLFRKEGQNVTLSCEQNLNHDAMYWYRQDPGQGLRLIYYSQIVNDFQKGDIAEGYSVSREKKESFPLTVTSAQKNPTAFYLCASSIQGGNYGYTFGSGTRLTVV.

The V and J genes are TRBV14 and TRBJ2-7; D gene uncertain. V shed 4 bases and J shed 3 bases, with 10 bases lying between them. Germline CDR1 and CDR2: SGHDN and FVKESK. The CDR3 consists of 13 residues. The CDR3 loop reads CASSRTDYYEQYF. CDR3 in DNA: TGTGCCAGCAGCCGAACAGATTACTACGAGCAGTACTTC.

The rearrangement links TRBV6-5 to TRBJ1-1; no reliable D call. The V gene's germline CDR1 is MNHEY and CDR2 SVGAGI. The CDR3 totals 13 residues. V was trimmed by 10 bases and J by 0 bases, leaving 12 bases between them. CDR3 loop: CATLLLMNTEAFF. CDR3 nucleotides: TGTGCCACCCTCCTACTAATGAACACTGAAGCTTTCTTT.

This sequence joins TRBV6-5 and TRBJ1-1, with TRBD1 identical over 8 bases. The V gene's germline CDR1 is MNHEY and CDR2 SVGAGI. V shed 5 bases, J shed 11 bases, and the junction held 10 bases outside the gene matches. The CDR3 has 13 residues. CDR3 nucleotides: TGTGCCAGCAGTCAGGACAGGGCTTTCTCCGCTTTCTTT. This encodes CASSQDRAFSAFF.

The chain couples TRBV5-4 to TRBJ2-5; D possibly corresponds to TRBD2 (5 bases). The CDR3 covers 16 residues. The V gene lost 2 bases and the J gene lost 2 bases, with 16 bases spanning the gap. CDR1 is SGHNT and CDR2 is YYREEE in the germline V gene (reference sequence). The CDR3 DNA is TGTGCCAGCAGCTTTGCCCCGAGGACTGCACAAGAGACCCAGTACTTC. Protein: CASSFAPRTAQETQYF.

The rearrangement links TRBV11-3 to TRBJ2-5; 11 bases are a match to TRBD2. The trim removed 1 base at V and 2 bases at J, leaving 0 bases unmatched. CDR1 is SGHNT, CDR2 YENEEA, per germline. The CDR3 totals 15 residues. The CDR3 sequence is CASSLGTSGQETQYF. The CDR3 coding sequence is TGTGCCAGCAGCTTAGGGACTAGCGGGCAAGAGACCCAGTACTTC.

On this clone itself: One end of the junction fails to match germline, which may point to a read error. The CDR3, as DNA: TGTGCTAGTGGTTTTGGGACAAACAACGGGGAGCTGTTTTTT. Protein: CASGFGTNNGELFF. The chain uses TRBV12-5 and TRBJ2-2, with D perhaps TRBD1 (6 bases). The CDR3 length is 14 residues. From germline, CDR1 is LGHNT and CDR2 FRNRAP.

The genes are TRBV12-3 or TRBV12-4 and TRBJ1-2; possibly TRBD1 for D (5 bases). Trimming removed 4 bases from V and 8 bases from J, with 14 bases in between. The CDR3 is 13 amino acids. As DNA, the CDR3 is TGTGCCAGCAGTTCCAGGGTATCTCAGGGCTACACCTTC. Amino acids: CASSSRVSQGYTF.